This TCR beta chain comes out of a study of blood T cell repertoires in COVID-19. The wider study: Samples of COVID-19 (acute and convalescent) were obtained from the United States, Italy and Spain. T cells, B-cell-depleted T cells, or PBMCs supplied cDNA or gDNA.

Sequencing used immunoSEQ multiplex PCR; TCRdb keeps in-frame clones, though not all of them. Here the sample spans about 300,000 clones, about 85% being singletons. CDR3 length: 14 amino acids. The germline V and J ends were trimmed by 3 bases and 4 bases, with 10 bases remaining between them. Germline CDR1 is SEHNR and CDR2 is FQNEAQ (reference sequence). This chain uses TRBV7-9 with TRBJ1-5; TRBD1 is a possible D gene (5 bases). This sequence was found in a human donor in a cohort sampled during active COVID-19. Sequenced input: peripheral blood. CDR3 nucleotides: TGTGCCAGCAGCTTTCACGGGGGGAATCAGCCCCAGCATTTT. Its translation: CASSFHGGNQPQHF.